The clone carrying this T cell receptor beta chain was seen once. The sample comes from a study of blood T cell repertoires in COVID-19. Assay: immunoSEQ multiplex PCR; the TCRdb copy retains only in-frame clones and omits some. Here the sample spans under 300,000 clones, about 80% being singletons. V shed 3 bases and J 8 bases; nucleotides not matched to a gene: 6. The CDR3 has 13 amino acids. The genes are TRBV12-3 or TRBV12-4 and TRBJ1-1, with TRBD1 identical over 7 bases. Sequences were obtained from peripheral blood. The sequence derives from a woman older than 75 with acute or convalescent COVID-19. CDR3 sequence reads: CASSFHETGEAFF. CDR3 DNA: TGTGCCAGCAGTTTTCACGAGACAGGGGAAGCTTTCTTT.